Listed below are T cell receptor beta chains from one sample, sequenced in a study of blood T cell repertoires in COVID-19. Measured with immunoSEQ multiplex PCR; TCRdb has only the in-frame clones, and not every one. Of fewer than 200,000 clones detected, approximately 84% appear once; the ten largest clones hold roughly 8%. Sequences were obtained from peripheral blood. Receptor source: a man aged 40-50 years who had recovered from COVID-19. Both conserved end residues are part of each CDR3. Fields, in order: V gene, J gene, clone size, D gene, CDR3 DNA, CDR3 protein. A D gene is named only where the DNA matches it firmly. Rows give clone size only sometimes, using once, few, many, or a class for an expanded clone.

TRBV12-3/TRBV12-4	TRBJ1-1	NA	TRBD1	TGTGCCAGTCGACAGGGGGCAAGGGAAGCTTTCTTT	CASRQGAREAFF
TRBV29-1	TRBJ2-1	NA	TRBD2	TGCAGCGTGCCCGGGACTAGCGGTGCCCCTGAGCAGTTCTTC	CSVPGTSGAPEQFF
TRBV5-1	TRBJ2-2	NA	TRBD2	TGCGCCAGCAGCCCTGGGACTAGCGGGACGGGGGAGCTGTTTTTT	CASSPGTSGTGELFF
TRBV6-5	TRBJ2-5	NA	NA	TGTGCCAGCAGTTACTCTTCAGTTCAAGAGACCCAGTACTTC	CASSYSSVQETQYF
TRBV7-2	TRBJ1-3	NA	NA	TGTGTCAGCAGCTTAAGCAACTCTGGAAACACCATATATTTT	CVSSLSNSGNTIYF
TRBV9	TRBJ2-3	once	NA	TGTGCCAGCAGCGTGGCGGATTACACAGATACGCAGTATTTT	CASSVADYTDTQYF
TRBV9	TRBJ2-7	NA	TRBD2	TGTGCCAGCAGCGTAGGAGCGGGAAACGAGCAGTACTTC	CASSVGAGNEQYF
TRBV5-3	TRBJ2-7	NA	TRBD2	TGTGCCAGAAGCCCCTACGGACTAGCCTACGAGCAGTACTTC	CARSPYGLAYEQYF
TRBV15	TRBJ1-2	NA	TRBD1	TGTGCCACCAGCAGAGATAAAGGGGGCCTGGACTATGGCTACACCTTC	CATSRDKGGLDYGYTF
TRBV18	TRBJ1-1	NA	NA	TGTGCCAGCTCACCACCGGCGGTCATGAACACTGAAGCTTTCTTT	CASSPPAVMNTEAFF
TRBV2	TRBJ1-5	NA	NA	TGTGCCAGCAGATTCAGGGTTTCTAGCAATCAGCCCCAGCATTTT	CASRFRVSSNQPQHF
TRBV11-2	TRBJ2-4	once	TRBD1	TGTGCCAGCAGCTTACGCGAGGGGGCTTTTCAGAAAAACATTCAGTACTTC	CASSLREGAFQKNIQYF
TRBV7-9	TRBJ2-7	NA	TRBD2	TGTGCCAGCAGACCCGGGACTAGCGGGAGTGAGCAGTACTTC	CASRPGTSGSEQYF
TRBV19	TRBJ1-4	NA	TRBD1	TGTGCCAGTAGTCTAGGACAGGCATTAAATGAAAAACTGTTTTTT	CASSLGQALNEKLFF
TRBV6-2/TRBV6-3	TRBJ1-1	NA	NA	TGTGCCAGCAGTTACTCGACGAGCCGCTCAGGGCGCACTGAAGCTTTCTTT	CASSYSTSRSGRTEAFF
TRBV4-3	TRBJ1-2	NA	NA	TGCGCCAGCAGCCAAGAAAGGTTAGACCGAGGATCGGGCTACACCTTC	CASSQERLDRGSGYTF
TRBV6-2/TRBV6-3	TRBJ2-1	NA	TRBD1	TGTGCCAGCAGTTATCGCGGGACAGGGGTTGGTGAGCAGTTCTTC	CASSYRGTGVGEQFF
TRBV24-1	TRBJ2-2	few	NA	TGTGCCACCAGTGATTTGATGGAGGGTGACACCGGGGAGCTGTTTTTT	CATSDLMEGDTGELFF
TRBV28	TRBJ2-7	NA	NA	TGTGCCACCCATAGCGGCTACGAGCAGTACTTC	CATHSGYEQYF
TRBV2	TRBJ1-6	NA	TRBD1	TGTGCCAGCAGTGATGGAGGGACAGGGGATTCACCCCTCCACTTT	CASSDGGTGDSPLHF
TRBV6-2/TRBV6-3	TRBJ1-6	NA	NA	TGTGCCAGCAGTTACTCGACGGGTTCACCCCTCCACTTT	CASSYSTGSPLHF
TRBV7-9	TRBJ2-6	NA	NA	TGTGCCAGCAGCCTCCCGGCAGGGCGGCAATCTGGGGCCAACGTCCTGACTTTC	CASSLPAGRQSGANVLTF
TRBV28	TRBJ1-2	NA	TRBD1	TGTGCCAGCAGTTTACCCTCATTTTCTCTATCCGGGACAGGGGGCATTGGCTACACCTTC	CASSLPSFSLSGTGGIGYTF
TRBV6-6	TRBJ2-3	NA	TRBD2	TGTGCCAGCAGCCGTTTGCCCGGGACTAGCGGGAGAGTAACTAGCACAGATACGCAGTATTTT	CASSRLPGTSGRVTSTDTQYF
TRBV7-9	TRBJ1-6	NA	NA	TGTGCCAGCAGCACCCGACAGTCTAATTCACCCCTCCACTTT	CASSTRQSNSPLHF
TRBV5-1	TRBJ2-1	NA	TRBD2	TGCGCCAGCAGCTTGGAAGAGCGGGAGAGGTGGAGTGAGCAGTTCTTC	CASSLEERERWSEQFF
TRBV4-3	TRBJ1-5	few	TRBD1	TGCGCCAGCAGCCAAGAATGGTCTACAGGGGCGAGCAATCAGCCCCAGCATTTT	CASSQEWSTGASNQPQHF
TRBV29-1	TRBJ1-1	once	NA	TGCAGCGTTGAAGCAGGGCGGGGCACTGAAGCTTTCTTT	CSVEAGRGTEAFF
TRBV6-6	TRBJ2-2	once	NA	TGTGCCAGTAATTCCGCAGGAAACACCGGGGAGCTGTTTTTT	CASNSAGNTGELFF
TRBV23-1	TRBJ2-1	NA	NA	TGCGCCAGCAGTCAACCGAAAAAGCACAATGAGCAGTTCTTC	CASSQPKKHNEQFF
TRBV19	TRBJ1-5	few	NA	TGTGCCAGTAGTACGCGTGGCGGGACGGCCAGCAATCAGCCCCAGCATTTT	CASSTRGGTASNQPQHF
TRBV29-1	TRBJ2-2	NA	NA	TGCAGCGCCCGGAACACCGGGGAGCTGTTTTTT	CSARNTGELFF
TRBV11-2	TRBJ1-6	NA	NA	TGTGCCAGCAGCTCAAGGGGGAATTCACCCCTCCACTTT	CASSSRGNSPLHF
TRBV30	TRBJ1-1	NA	TRBD1	TGTGCCTGGAGTGTATCCTCAGCAGGGGGCACTGAAGCTTTCTTT	CAWSVSSAGGTEAFF
TRBV7-9	TRBJ2-3	NA	NA	TGTGCCAGCAGCTTAGTAATGCAGTCCAGAGATACGCAGTATTTT	CASSLVMQSRDTQYF
TRBV6-5	TRBJ2-1	NA	TRBD2	TGTGCCAGCAGACTAGCGTCCACCTACAATGAGCAGTTCTTC	CASRLASTYNEQFF
TRBV28	TRBJ2-2	NA	TRBD2	TGTGCCAGCAGTCATCCGGGACTAGCAAACACCGGGGAGCTGTTTTTT	CASSHPGLANTGELFF
TRBV18	TRBJ2-7	NA	TRBD2	TGTGCCAGCTCACCCGGACTAGCGGGAGCCTACGAGCAGTACTTC	CASSPGLAGAYEQYF
TRBV19	TRBJ2-3	NA	NA	TGTGCCAGTAGTATAGCTCGCACAGATACGCAGTATTTT	CASSIARTDTQYF
TRBV7-9	TRBJ2-1	once	TRBD2	TGTGCCAGCAGCCGAGAACCTAGCGGGTGGAATGAGCAGTTCTTC	CASSREPSGWNEQFF
TRBV6-5	TRBJ2-3	NA	NA	TGTGCCAGCAGTTACAGCAGGGGGGCAGATACGCAGTATTTT	CASSYSRGADTQYF
TRBV19	TRBJ2-4	NA	NA	TGTGCCAGTAGTGACAGCCTAGCCAAAAACATTCAGTACTTC	CASSDSLAKNIQYF
TRBV28	TRBJ2-1	NA	NA	TGTGCCAGTTCTGGGGGGTACTCCTACAATGAGCAGTTCTTC	CASSGGYSYNEQFF
TRBV5-4	TRBJ2-5	NA	TRBD1	TGTGCCAGCAGCGTAGGACAGGGTGAACAAGAGACCCAGTACTTC	CASSVGQGEQETQYF
TRBV19	TRBJ2-1	NA	NA	TGTGCCAGTAGTATGACCAGGCTTAGTGGTGAGCAGTTCTTC	CASSMTRLSGEQFF